The 24 T cell receptor beta chains reported below all come from one sample, sequenced in a study of blood T cells in healthy people across ages. Through a sample-barcoded 5' primer and a J-beta primer mix, a second PCR was run for roughly 6 to 12 cycles. TCRdb itself ran the 5' RACE reads through MiXCR, one entry per CDR3 protein. Among 980,000 or so distinct CDR3 sequences, approximately 49% were seen once, and the ten largest hold roughly an eighth. The sample taken for sequencing was blood. These receptors originate from a man younger than 45 in good health.

In its sample, this clonotype was seen a few times. V usage is TRBV20-1 and J usage is TRBJ2-5, with D maybe TRBD2 (6 bases). This CDR3 contains 11 residues. The germline gives CDR1 DFQATT, CDR2 SNEGSKA (reference sequence). V lost 4 bases to trimming and J lost 5 bases, with 8 bases between them. CDR3 sequence (DNA): TGCAGTGCTACTAGCGTGGAGACCCAGTACTTC. Its protein is CSATSVETQYF.

The chain couples TRBV9 to TRBJ1-6, with TRBD1 matching over 12 bases. The CDR3 runs 16 residues. Germline V CDR1 and CDR2: SGDLS, YYNGEE. The J segment lost 3 bases and the V segment lost 5 bases, leaving 3 bases of the junction unmatched. DNA of the CDR3: TGTGCCAGCAGAGGGACAGGGGGCGACTATAATTCACCCCTCCACTTT. This gives the protein CASRGTGGDYNSPLHF.

The CDR3 is CASSGGGTGVYEQYF. The CDR3 DNA reads as TGTGCCAGCAGCGGGGGTGGGACGGGAGTCTACGAGCAGTACTTC. The chain joins TRBV7-2 to TRBJ2-7; tentative D call: TRBD2 (6 bases). The V gene lost 5 bases and the J gene lost 3 bases, with 17 bases spanning the gap. The length of the CDR3 is 15 residues. Germline V lookup: CDR1 SGHTA, CDR2 FQGNSA. Using reference TRBV7-2 and TRBJ2-7 for the parts outside the CDR3, the full variable domain is GAGVSQSPSNKVTEKGKDVELRCDPISGHTALYWYRQSLGQGLEFLIYFQGNSAPDKSGLPSDRFSAERTGGSVSTLTIQRTQQEDSAVYLCASSGGGTGVYEQYFGPGTRLTVT.

The CDR3 loop reads CSVAGLTGGMNTEAFF. The CDR3 DNA sequence: TGCAGCGTCGCAGGACTAACAGGGGGCATGAACACTGAAGCTTTCTTT. J is TRBJ1-1 and V is TRBV29-1, with 9 bases aligning to TRBD1. CDR1 is SQVTM and CDR2 is ANQGSEA in the germline V gene. Germline trimming cut 6 bases from V and 0 bases from J; bases unmatched to any gene: 11. This CDR3 is built from 16 residues.

This chain joins TRBV6-2 or TRBV6-3 and TRBJ2-7, with TRBD2 matching 8 bases. Germline CDR1 MNHEY, CDR2 SVGEGT. V was pared by 2 bases and J by 0 bases, with 3 bases of the junction left unmatched. The CDR3 spans 15 residues. The CDR3 DNA reads TGTGCCAGCAGTTACCCAGCGGGAGACTCCTACGAGCAGTACTTC. Translating it yields CASSYPAGDSYEQYF.

This clonotype has a handful of counts. The J gene is TRBJ1-2, the V gene TRBV10-3, with TRBD1 as a possible D gene (5 bases). In germline, CDR1 is ENHRY, CDR2 SYGVKD. Trimming took 0 bases from V and 0 from J, leaving 11 bases between them. The CDR3 length is 16 residues. CDR3 DNA sequence: TGTGCCATCAGTGAGTCTGGCGGGGCAGCTAACTATGGCTACACCTTC. Its translation: CAISESGGAANYGYTF.

This clonotype was counted a few times. This chain joins TRBV5-5 and TRBJ2-6; the D gene is possibly TRBD2 (5 bases). Germline lookup yields CDR1 SGHKS and CDR2 YYEKEE (reference sequence). With 5 bases removed from V and 0 bases from J, the gap between germline ends came to 15 bases. This CDR3 has 17 residues. CDR3 protein: CASSSTIGLSGANVLTF. CDR3 in DNA: TGTGCCAGCAGTTCCACGATCGGACTCTCTGGGGCCAACGTCCTGACTTTC.

This clonotype was seen repeatedly, ten times or more. The chain joins TRBV2 to TRBJ1-5; TRBD1 agrees at 9 bases. The CDR3 extends over 15 amino acids. J gave up 2 bases and V 4 bases, and 3 bases lay outside the gene matches. Germline CDR1 SNHLY, CDR2 FYNNEI. CDR3 region: CASSGDRDGNQPQHF. CDR3 sequence (DNA): TGTGCCAGCAGTGGGGACAGGGACGGCAATCAGCCCCAGCATTTT. Variable domain in full (rest from reference TRBV2 and TRBJ1-5): EPEVTQTPSHQVTQMGQEVILRCVPISNHLYFYWYRQILGQKVEFLVSFYNNEISEKSEIFDDQFSVERPDGSNFTLKIRSTKLEDSAMYFCASSGDRDGNQPQHFGDGTRLSIL.

The table lists this clonotype with a few counts. V usage is TRBV10-3 and J usage is TRBJ1-1, with a tentative D call TRBD1 (5 bases). Germline-derived CDR1 and CDR2 are ENHRY and SYGVKD. Trimming removed 10 bases from V and 0 bases from J, with 21 bases in between. CDR3 length: 16 amino acids. DNA for the CDR3: TGTGCCACATCCGAGGGGTGGCTGAGGATGAACACTGAAGCTTTCTTT. This gives the protein CATSEGWLRMNTEAFF.

Concerning this clonotype itself: One base away lies a much larger clone, so this may be a sequencing read error. V gene TRBV20-1 combines with J gene TRBJ1-6; 7 positions match TRBD1. The V gene's germline CDR1 is DFQATT and CDR2 SNEGSKA (reference sequence). The CDR3 has 13 amino acids. Losses at the gene ends were 6 bases for V and 8 bases for J; bases not matched to a gene: 7. CDR3 DNA sequence: TGCAGTGCCCACCGGGACAGCGATTCACCCCTCCACTTT. It is translated as CSAHRDSDSPLHF.

The chain joins TRBV6-5 to TRBJ2-3, with 7 nucleotides matching TRBD2. The germline gives CDR1 MNHEY, CDR2 SVGAGI. J was trimmed by 2 bases and V by 5 bases; bases with no gene match: 7. The CDR3 is made up of 15 amino acids. CDR3 amino acids: CASSKAGLDTDTQYF. The CDR3 DNA reads TGTGCCAGCAGTAAAGCGGGGCTCGACACAGATACGCAGTATTTT.

The V and J genes are TRBV7-8 and TRBJ2-1; 9 bases match TRBD1. The CDR3 is 17 amino acids. The V segment lost 1 base and the J segment 0 bases; nucleotides outside the gene matches: 4. From germline, CDR1 is SGHVS and CDR2 FQNEAQ. CDR3 in amino acids: CASSLETGGSSYNEQFF. In DNA form, the CDR3 reads TGTGCCAGCAGCTTAGAAACAGGGGGCAGCTCCTACAATGAGCAGTTCTTC.

This chain connects TRBV28 to TRBJ2-5, with D tentatively TRBD1 or TRBD2 (5 bases each). The germline V gene encodes CDR1 MDHEN and CDR2 SYDVKM. Deletions cut 5 bases from V and 5 bases from J, with 18 bases between. This CDR3 comprises 15 residues. In DNA form, the CDR3 reads TGTGCCAGCAGTCCCCGCGGGCAGGGAGTCGAGACCCAGTACTTC. This encodes CASSPRGQGVETQYF.

The V gene is TRBV6-2 or TRBV6-3, the J gene TRBJ2-1, with D perhaps matching TRBD2 (5 bases). This CDR3 is built from 15 residues. Per germline, CDR1 MNHEY and CDR2 SVGEGT. V gave up 5 bases and J gave up 8 bases, with 19 bases separating them. For the CDR3, the DNA is TGTGCCAGCAGTCCCTTGGAGCGGCGGTCCGATGAGCAGTTCTTC. The encoded protein is CASSPLERRSDEQFF.

This chain uses TRBV2 with TRBJ2-5; possibly TRBD1 or TRBD2 for D (5 bases each). The CDR3 loop spans 15 amino acids. The ends were cut back, 3 bases at V and 3 bases at J, with 14 bases in the middle. Germline lookup yields CDR1 SNHLY and CDR2 FYNNEI. Written as DNA, the CDR3 is TGTGCCAGCAGTGACGGGACGGAGACAGAAGAGACCCAGTACTTC. Translation gives CASSDGTETEETQYF.

The CDR3 DNA is TGCGCCAGCAGCGTCAGCGGGGGGGCGCTTGCGGAGCAGTTCTTC. It specifies CASSVSGGALAEQFF. The rearrangement links TRBV4-3 to TRBJ2-1; 10 bases align to TRBD2. The CDR3 covers 15 residues. Germline V CDR1 and CDR2: LGHNA, YSLEER. Trimming cost V 5 bases and J 10 bases; bases outside gene matches: 11.

V gene TRBV6-1 combines with J gene TRBJ1-1; tentatively, D is TRBD1 (6 bases). Germline-derived CDR1 and CDR2 are MNHNS and SASEGT. CDR3 length: 15 amino acids. The V end lost 0 bases, the J end lost 2 bases, and 10 bases lay between the germline ends. CDR3 sequence reads: CASSEAGGLNTEAFF. CDR3 in DNA: TGTGCCAGCAGTGAAGCGGGGGGGCTTAACACTGAAGCTTTCTTT.

The rearrangement links TRBV27 to TRBJ2-1; possible D gene TRBD1, 6 bases. Germline CDR1 is MNHEY and CDR2 is SMNVEV (reference sequence). The V gene lost 5 bases and the J gene lost 4 bases, with 15 bases spanning the gap. The CDR3 length is 15 residues. The CDR3 reads CASSIIPDRYNEQFF. The CDR3 DNA sequence: TGTGCCAGCAGTATAATCCCGGACAGATACAATGAGCAGTTCTTC.

A remark on this clonotype: Since a much larger clone is just one base distant, this may be a read error. The chain uses TRBV10-3 and TRBJ2-5, with 8 bases identical to TRBD2. The germline CDR1 and CDR2 sequences are ENHRY and SYGVKD. CDR3 length equals 15 residues. This CDR3 reads CAVSNSGVSQETQYF. In DNA form, the CDR3 reads TGTGCCGTCAGCAATAGCGGGGTGTCCCAAGAGACCCAGTACTTC.

With respect to this clonotype: The junction and the germline gene differ at one end; a read error may be behind it. The chain combines TRBV7-6 with TRBJ2-7; D uncertain. The germline V gene encodes CDR1 SGHVS and CDR2 FNYEAQ. The CDR3 totals 13 residues. CDR3 in DNA: TGTGCCAGCAGCTTAGCCGCCTCCTACGAGCAGCACTTC. Amino acid sequence: CASSLAASYEQHF. Variable domain in full (rest from reference TRBV7-6 and TRBJ2-7): GAGVSQSPRYKVTKRGQDVALRCDPISGHVSLYWYRQALGQGPEFLTYFNYEAQQDKSGLPNDRFSAERPEGSISTLTIQRTEQRDSAMYRCASSLAASYEQHFGPGTRLTVT.

This sequence joins TRBV30 and TRBJ2-1; possibly TRBD2 for D (5 bases). Germline V gene lookup returns CDR1 GTSNPN and CDR2 SVGIG (reference sequence). The CDR3 is 10 residues long. V dropped 3 bases and J dropped 8 bases, with 5 bases sitting between them. CDR3 DNA sequence: TGTGCCTGGAGGCGGGATGAGCAGTTCTTC. It encodes CAWRRDEQFF.

V gene TRBV7-7 combines with J gene TRBJ2-5; possibly TRBD1 for D (6 bases). The CDR3 is made up of 15 amino acids. In germline, CDR1 is SSHAT, CDR2 FNYEAQ (reference sequence). V was trimmed by 3 bases and J by 3 bases, leaving 14 bases between them. CDR3 DNA: TGTGCCAGCAGCTTCCGCCTCTCAGGGGAAGAGACCCAGTACTTC. The encoded protein is CASSFRLSGEETQYF.

The V call is TRBV7-9, the J call TRBJ2-4; TRBD1 might be the D (6 bases). The end of the DNA aligns better with TRBJ2-7, so the J call may be wrong. CDR3 length: 14 residues. Germline loops: CDR1 SEHNR, CDR2 FQNEAQ (reference sequence). CDR3 bases: TGTGCCAGCAGCATCTCGGGACAAGGGTACGAGCAGTACTTC. Its translation: CASSISGQGYEQYF.

The count of this clonotype is one. This sequence may be a read error, since a much larger clone differs from it by one base. The rearrangement uses TRBV28 and TRBJ2-4, with TRBD2 matching over 10 bases. The CDR3 is 15 residues long. Germline CDR1 and CDR2: MDHEN and SYDVKM. DNA of the CDR3: TGTGCCGGCAGTTCCTCATGGACTAGCGGAAACATTCAGTACTTC. Translation: CAGSSSWTSGNIQYF.